The clone carrying this TCR beta chain was counted between two and nine times. Germline assignment: CDR1 SQVTM and CDR2 ANQGSEA. Trimming took off 6 bases at V and 4 bases at J, with 15 bases between the two ends. This CDR3 spans 13 amino acids. Authors' processing steps: Nucleated cell counts were estimated from reference gene primer amplification. The table came from immunoSEQ multiplex PCR; TCRdb's copy has only in-frame clones and leaves some out. D and trimming were read from the DNA, whereas the V and J calls and clone size are those reported in that table. The table has roughly 80,000 clones, more than 70% seen once; the top ten hold approximately 15%. This sample stems from a study of blood T cell repertoires in COVID-19. Across the whole study: Whether acute or convalescent, the COVID-19 samples came from the United States, Italy and Spain.

The chain is built from TRBV29-1 and TRBJ1-1, with a weak D call TRBD1 (5 bases). The TCR originated in a woman aged 70-85 years with acute or convalescent COVID-19. The sequenced sample was peripheral blood. CDR3 DNA sequence: TGCAGCGTCTACAAGGGGTCAGGCACTGAAGCTTTCTTT. It specifies CSVYKGSGTEAFF.